This TCR beta chain appears in the sequencing data of a study of long-term antiretroviral therapy in people with HIV (dated 2022 in TCRdb). With respect to the entire study: The earliest samples were collected roughly a decade before the 2015 WHO recommendation for immediate ART, at a time when ART was usually postponed until CD4 counts fell. A retrospective serial study tested whether changes in peripheral blood TRB repertoire composition and diversity were associated with ART initiation and durable HIV suppression. A total of over 150 cryopreserved PBMC samples came from 25 to 35 adults with confirmed HIV infection and were collected serially over a mean of approximately six years (range 1-12). Of the approximately 32 participants with HIV, ten to eleven were female. Test extractions of a monoclonal T-cell line alongside a few dozen polyclonal samples showed no cross-contamination during QIAcube processing. The paper as a whole reports these results and caveats: Because pre-ART samples had limited cell numbers, profiling was done on unsorted PBMC rather than on sorted CD4+ and CD8+ T cells. Limited PBMC availability meant only the TCR beta chain was sequenced, without alpha chain pairing. Inferences about post-ART repertoire changes were limited because no data were available on ART adherence, viral resistance or therapy changes. Expanded TRB clones identified before ART initiation dominated the repertoire at all time points, although this dominance fluctuated and declined in many PLHIV after ART. A significant increase in TRB diversity was found to be associated with ART initiation, although TRB diversity was observed to remain significantly below that of transplant donor controls even after long-term ART. CDR3 length ranges in HIV repertoires were narrower than in controls, and network structure suggested an antigen-experienced repertoire with only a slight naive shift after ART. The samples were dated from the mid-2000s to the late 2010s, and the ART regimens that were used may be less effective than current ART regimens.

Inclusion was restricted to participants for whom at least one PBMC sample before ART initiation and at least two post-ART samples were available. Treatment was received in the United States of America by all participants with HIV. Cryopreserved samples of about 0.9-11 million PBMC were thawed and washed before DNA extraction. At the time of the earliest PBMC sample, participants with HIV were aged between roughly 20 and 60 years. Per participant, PBMC samples came from 1-4 timepoints prior to ART initiation and 2-8 timepoints following ART initiation, for a median of 7 samples. For every participant, serial HIV viral load, CD4+ T-cell count, ART history and demographic data were obtained. Genomic DNA was extracted from unsorted PBMC with a Qiagen kit on a QIAcube, with processing performed in batches of 12 samples. This clone was counted once. The target of this receptor is not known. No much larger clonotype is one base removed from it; base qualities were not supplied.

The CDR3 runs 13 amino acids, cysteine and phenylalanine included. This entry keeps only the CDR3 DNA: 39 bases, framed from base 1. CDR1 and CDR2 are drawn from the germline V gene: MNHNS, SASEGT. Relative to germline, V is missing 11 bases and J is missing 2 bases, with 7 bases of the junction outside any gene match. The immunoSEQ hsTCRB v3.0 assay was used at survey level resolution for TRB variable region sequencing. A depth of roughly 35,000-50,000 T-cell genomes per sample was targeted for TRB sequencing. TRB libraries were pooled and sequenced on an Illumina MiSeq using a v3 150-cycle kit. The original pipeline was this. Analysis of repertoires was carried out in R inside a reproducible Nextflow workflow spanning QC, data transformation and analysis. LymphoSeq2, an R package for exploring AIRR-Seq data, was used to implement the custom analyses. A few samples that yielded fewer than 5000 total TRB sequences were excluded, so that about 200 HIV repertoires were analyzed. Among the roughly 190 retained HIV repertoires, approximately 57 were collected before ART initiation and 129 were collected after ART initiation. Each repertoire was downsampled to 5000 TRB nucleotide sequences, and summary statistics were averaged across 100 downsampling iterations. Only TRB sequences with CDR3 regions of at least seven amino acids were retained for analysis. Two measures captured diversity: a Shannon entropy-derived clonality score and the Gini coefficient. In repertoire networks, the top 5000 CDR3 amino acid sequences were linked whenever an edit distance of one separated two sequences. For TRB CDR3 amino acid sequences, antigen specificity groups and MHC restriction were predicted with GLIPH2. To flag known associations with CMV, EBV, HIV or tissue antigens, CDR3 amino acid sequences were compared against VDJdb and McPAS-TCR. Pre-ART, post-ART and control groups were compared with Wilcoxon signed-rank tests and Holm-Bonferroni correction. Imported from immuneACCESS, the table was reduced by TCRdb to in-frame sequences with V and J called. These copies leave out some clones; in studies compared against another copy, an unresolved V gene accounts for under half, and the cause of the remainder is not known. D and trimming were read from the DNA, whereas the V and J calls and clone size are those reported in that table. Recorded for this sample are over 30,000 clones; roughly 85% of them occurred a single time. The ten largest clonotypes hold approximately 12% of the sample.

This clonotype was obtained from a man younger than 30 with HIV. The chain is assembled from TRBV6-1 and TRBJ2-3; 7 bases in between match TRBD2. The sequencing used unsorted PBMCs, collected 1.1 years after starting antiretroviral therapy. The CDR3 in this case is CALTGTITDTQYF. The nucleotides read TGTGCCCTAACCGGGACTATCACAGATACGCAGTATTTT.